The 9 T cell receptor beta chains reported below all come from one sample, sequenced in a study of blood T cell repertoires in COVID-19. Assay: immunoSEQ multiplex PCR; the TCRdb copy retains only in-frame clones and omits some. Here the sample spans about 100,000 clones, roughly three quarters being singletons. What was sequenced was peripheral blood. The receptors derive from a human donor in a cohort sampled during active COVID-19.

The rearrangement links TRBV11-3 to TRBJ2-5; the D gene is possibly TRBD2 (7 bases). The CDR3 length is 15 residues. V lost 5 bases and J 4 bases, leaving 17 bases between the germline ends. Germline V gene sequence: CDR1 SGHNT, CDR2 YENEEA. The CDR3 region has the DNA TGTGCCAGCAGCCCCCGAACGGGGGGCCCAGAGACCCAGTACTTC. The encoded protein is CASSPRTGGPETQYF.

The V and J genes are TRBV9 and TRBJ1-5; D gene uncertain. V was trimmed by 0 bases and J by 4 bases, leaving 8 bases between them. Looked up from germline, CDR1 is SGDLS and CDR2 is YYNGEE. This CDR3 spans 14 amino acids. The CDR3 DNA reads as TGTGCCAGCAGCGTAGTTGAGGATAATCAGCCCCAGCATTTT. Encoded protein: CASSVVEDNQPQHF.

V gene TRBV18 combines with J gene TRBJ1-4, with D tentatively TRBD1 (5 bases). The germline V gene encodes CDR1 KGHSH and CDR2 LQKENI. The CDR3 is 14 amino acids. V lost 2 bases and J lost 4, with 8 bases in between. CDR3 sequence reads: CASSPGARNEKLFF. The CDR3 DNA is TGTGCCAGCTCACCAGGGGCGCGTAATGAAAAACTGTTTTTT.

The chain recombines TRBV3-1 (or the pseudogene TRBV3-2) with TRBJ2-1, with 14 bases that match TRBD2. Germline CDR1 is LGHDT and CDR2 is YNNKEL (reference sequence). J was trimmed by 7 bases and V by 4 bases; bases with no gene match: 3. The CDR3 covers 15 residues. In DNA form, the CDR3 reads TGTGCCAGCAGCCGCGGACTAGCGGGAGGAAATGAGCAGTTCTTC. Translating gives CASSRGLAGGNEQFF.

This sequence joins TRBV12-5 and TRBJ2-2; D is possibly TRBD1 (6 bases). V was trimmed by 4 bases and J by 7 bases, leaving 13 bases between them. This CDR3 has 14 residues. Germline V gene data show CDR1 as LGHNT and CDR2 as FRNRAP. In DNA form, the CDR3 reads TGTGCTAGTGGTTCAGGGGTCGAGGGCGGGGAGCTGTTTTTT. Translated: CASGSGVEGGELFF.

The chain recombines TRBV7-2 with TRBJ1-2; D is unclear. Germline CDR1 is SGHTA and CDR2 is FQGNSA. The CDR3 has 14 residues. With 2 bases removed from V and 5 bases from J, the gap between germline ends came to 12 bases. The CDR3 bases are TGTGCCAGCAGCTTATCGACCGCGACTTATGGCTACACCTTC. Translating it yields CASSLSTATYGYTF.

The CDR3 region is CASSEALQSQHF. CDR3 coding DNA: TGTGCCAGCAGTGAAGCGTTGCAGTCCCAGCATTTT. This chain uses TRBV2 with TRBJ1-5; D remains unclear. The CDR3 has 12 residues. Germline lookup yields CDR1 SNHLY and CDR2 FYNNEI. V was shortened by 0 bases and J by 11 bases, with 8 bases between the two germline ends.

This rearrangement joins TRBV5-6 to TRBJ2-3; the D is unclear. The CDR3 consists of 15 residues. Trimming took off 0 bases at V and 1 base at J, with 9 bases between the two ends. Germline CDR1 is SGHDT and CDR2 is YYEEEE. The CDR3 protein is CASSLGLVRTDTQYF. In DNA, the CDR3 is TGTGCCAGCAGCTTGGGACTTGTACGCACAGATACGCAGTATTTT.

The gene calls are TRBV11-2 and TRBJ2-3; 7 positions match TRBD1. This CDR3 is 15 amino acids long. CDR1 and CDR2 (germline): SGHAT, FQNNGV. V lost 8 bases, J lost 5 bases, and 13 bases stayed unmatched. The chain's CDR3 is CASATNRGGGDTQYF. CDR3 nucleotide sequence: TGTGCCAGCGCAACAAACAGGGGTGGAGGAGATACGCAGTATTTT. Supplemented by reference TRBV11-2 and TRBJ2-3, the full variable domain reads EAGVAQSPRYKIIEKRQSVAFWCNPISGHATLYWYQQILGQGPKLLIQFQNNGVVDDSQLPKDRFSAERLKGVDSTLKIQPAKLEDSAVYLCASATNRGGGDTQYFGPGTRLTVL.